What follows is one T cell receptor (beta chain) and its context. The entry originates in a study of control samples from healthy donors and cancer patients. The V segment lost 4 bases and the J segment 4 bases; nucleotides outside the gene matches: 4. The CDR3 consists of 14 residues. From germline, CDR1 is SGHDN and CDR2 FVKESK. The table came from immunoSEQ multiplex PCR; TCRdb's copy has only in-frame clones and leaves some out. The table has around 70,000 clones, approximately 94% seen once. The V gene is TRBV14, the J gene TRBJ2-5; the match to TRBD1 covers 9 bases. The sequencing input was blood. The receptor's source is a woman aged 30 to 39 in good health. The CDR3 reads CASSRGQGGETQYF. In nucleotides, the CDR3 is TGTGCCAGCAGCCGGGGACAGGGTGGAGAGACCCAGTACTTC. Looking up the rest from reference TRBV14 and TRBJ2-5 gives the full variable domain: EAGVTQFPSHSVIEKGQTVTLRCDPISGHDNLYWYRRVMGKEIKFLLHFVKESKQDESGMPNNRFLAERTGGTYSTLKVQPAELEDSGVYFCASSRGQGGETQYFGPGTRLLVL.